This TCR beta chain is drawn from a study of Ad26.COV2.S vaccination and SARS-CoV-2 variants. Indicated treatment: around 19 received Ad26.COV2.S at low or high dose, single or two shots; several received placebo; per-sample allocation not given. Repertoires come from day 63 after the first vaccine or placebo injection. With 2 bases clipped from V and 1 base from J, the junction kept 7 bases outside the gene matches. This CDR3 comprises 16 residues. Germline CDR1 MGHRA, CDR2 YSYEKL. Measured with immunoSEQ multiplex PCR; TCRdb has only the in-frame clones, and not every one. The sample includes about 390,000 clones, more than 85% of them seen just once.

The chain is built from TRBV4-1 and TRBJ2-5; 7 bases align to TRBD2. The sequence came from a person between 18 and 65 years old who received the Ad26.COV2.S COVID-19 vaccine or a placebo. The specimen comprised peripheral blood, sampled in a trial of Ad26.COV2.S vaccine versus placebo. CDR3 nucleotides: TGCGCCAGCAGCCAATTCTTGCGGGGGTCCCAAGAGACCCAGTACTTC. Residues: CASSQFLRGSQETQYF.